One and the same sample provided the 10 T cell receptor beta chains below, sequenced in a study of cytomegalovirus exposure and HLA in healthy donors (dated by TCRdb to between 2016 and 2019). Library preparation employed the immunoSEQ multiplex PCR assay. For the multiplex PCR, a mixture combining 60 forward primers for TCR Vbeta segments and 13 reverse primers for TCR Jbeta segments was used. Held by TCRdb, this immuneACCESS table contains in-frame sequences only and omits some clones. Under half of the omission traces to an unresolved V gene where checked; the cause of the rest is unknown. The sample table shows around 150,000 clones, and around three quarters are seen once. The top ten constitute over 6% of the sample. Sequencing used PBMCs. Receptor source: a man in his forties in good health and CMV-seropositive.

The count of this clone is one. J is TRBJ2-1 and V is TRBV7-2; possible D gene TRBD2, 5 bases. V shed 2 bases and J shed 9 bases, with 20 bases lying between them. The CDR3 totals 16 residues. Germline loops: CDR1 SGHTA, CDR2 FQGNSA. The CDR3 spells CASSLMWPRRGSEQFF. In nucleotides, the CDR3 is TGTGCCAGCAGCTTAATGTGGCCGCGGAGAGGGAGTGAGCAGTTCTTC.

The chain is built from TRBV6-6 and TRBJ2-7, with 7 bases aligning to TRBD1. This CDR3 has 14 residues. The J segment lost 3 bases and the V segment lost 0 bases, leaving 2 bases of the junction unmatched. Germline V CDR1 and CDR2: MNHNY, SVGAGI (reference sequence). The CDR3 DNA is TGTGCCAGCAGTTACTCCCGGGACAGCTACGAGCAGTACTTC. This gives the protein CASSYSRDSYEQYF.

This clone was detected only once. The chain employs TRBV5-1 and TRBJ2-6; no definite D call. The CDR3 extends over 15 amino acids. CDR1 and CDR2 (germline): SGHRS, YFSETQ. V was cut by 1 base and J by 0 bases, with 5 bases left in between. The DNA of the CDR3 is TGCGCCAGCAGCTTGATGAGCTCTGGGGCCAACGTCCTGACTTTC. The encoded protein is CASSLMSSGANVLTF.

The rearrangement joins TRBV13 to TRBJ1-2; no firm D call. The CDR3 is made up of 13 amino acids. V was pared by 6 bases and J by 0 bases, with 8 bases between. The germline V gene encodes CDR1 PRHDT and CDR2 FYEKMQ (reference sequence). CDR3 region: CASRYGANYGYTF. The CDR3 DNA sequence: TGTGCCAGCAGATACGGTGCTAACTATGGCTACACCTTC. Filled out from reference TRBV13 and TRBJ1-2, the complete variable domain reads AAGVIQSPRHLIKEKRETATLKCYPIPRHDTVYWYQQGPGQDPQFLISFYEKMQSDKGSIPDRFSAQQFSDYHSELNMSSLELGDSALYFCASRYGANYGYTFGSGTRLTVV.

This chain connects TRBV27 to TRBJ1-4; D might be TRBD1 (5 bases). Germline-derived CDR1 and CDR2 are MNHEY and SMNVEV (reference sequence). Trimming removed 5 bases from V and 7 bases from J, with 11 bases in between. The CDR3 runs to 13 residues. The CDR3 here is CASSLRGSEKLFF. CDR3 coding DNA: TGTGCCAGCAGTCTTAGGGGTAGTGAAAAACTGTTTTTT.

V is TRBV5-5 and J is TRBJ1-6; D might be TRBD1 (6 bases). The CDR3 has 14 amino acids. Germline V gene sequence: CDR1 SGHKS, CDR2 YYEKEE (reference sequence). V was pared by 9 bases and J by 0 bases, with 10 bases between. The CDR3 DNA follows: TGTGCCACCAAAGGGGGCTCCTATAATTCACCCCTCCACTTT. This sequence encodes CATKGGSYNSPLHF. The full variable domain, its missing parts supplied by reference TRBV5-5 and TRBJ1-6, is DAGVTQSPTHLIKTRGQQVTLRCSPISGHKSVSWYQQVLGQGPQFIFQYYEKEERGRGNFPDRFSARQFPNYSSELNVNALLLGDSALYLCATKGGSYNSPLHFGNGTRLTVT.

This chain links TRBV4-1 with TRBJ2-2; 10 nucleotides agree with TRBD2. The germline V gene encodes CDR1 MGHRA and CDR2 YSYEKL. The CDR3 has 17 amino acids. The trim removed 0 bases at V and 8 bases at J, leaving 9 bases unmatched. The CDR3 DNA sequence: TGCGCCAGCAGCCAAGATCCACTAGCGGGGTATCCGGGGGAGCTGTTTTTT. Protein: CASSQDPLAGYPGELFF.

DNA for the CDR3: TGTGCCAGCAGCTTTGGGGCTTCCTACAATGAGCAGTTCTTC. Protein: CASSFGASYNEQFF. The V gene is TRBV11-3, the J gene TRBJ2-1; D perhaps matches TRBD1 (5 bases). There are 14 residues in the CDR3. Germline CDR1 SGHNT, CDR2 YENEEA. V lost 3 bases, J lost 1 base, and 7 bases lay in between.

The V gene is TRBV9, the J gene TRBJ1-1; D gene uncertain. The length of the CDR3 is 14 residues. V shed 3 bases and J shed 1 base, with 10 bases lying between them. Germline-derived CDR1 and CDR2 are SGDLS and YYNGEE. CDR3 sequence (DNA): TGTGCCAGCAGCGGTAGACACCCGAACACTGAAGCTTTCTTT. As protein: CASSGRHPNTEAFF. Filled out from reference TRBV9 and TRBJ1-1, the complete variable domain reads DSGVTQTPKHLITATGQRVTLRCSPRSGDLSVYWYQQSLDQGLQFLIQYYNGEERAKGNILERFSAQQFPDLHSELNLSSLELGDSALYFCASSGRHPNTEAFFGQGTRLTVV.

The rearrangement uses TRBV19 and TRBJ2-3; D is possibly TRBD1 (6 bases). With 9 bases removed from V and 6 bases from J, the gap between germline ends came to 13 bases. This CDR3 contains 12 residues. CDR1 is LNHDA, CDR2 SQIVND, per germline (reference sequence). The CDR3 bases are TGTGCCAGCGGCGGACAGTCCGATACGCAGTATTTT. Translated, it gives CASGGQSDTQYF.